The T cell receptor (beta chain) under discussion was sequenced for a study of cytomegalovirus exposure and HLA in healthy donors. About the study: There were under 130 million unique TCR beta sequences, drawn from about 179 million T cells, in an earlier analysis. Study results and caveats: Analysis performed later showed TCR beta chains linked to HLA being more clonally expanded than equally common others. Rare TCR sequences dominated, though some public TCRs recurred in many donors. A list of 150 or so TCR beta chains associated with cytomegalovirus was given.

The germline V gene encodes CDR1 SGHAT and CDR2 FQNNGV. The CDR3 is made up of 16 amino acids. V gave up 1 base and J gave up 10 bases, with 17 bases separating them. On this clone: The antigen remains undetermined.

The PCR contained 60 Vbeta and 13 Jbeta primers. Data came from immunoSEQ multiplex PCR; TCRdb stores just in-frame clones and leaves some out. The sample lists roughly 170,000 clones, roughly 75% occurring once. Sequenced: PBMCs. V gene TRBV11-2 combines with J gene TRBJ1-6; D remains unclear. The sequence derives from a female donor in good health and CMV-seronegative. Here the CDR3 DNA reads TGTGCCAGCAGCTTAGCGCCGACGGGTTTTGGGTCACCCCTCCACTTT. Translating it yields CASSLAPTGFGSPLHF. Looking up the rest from reference TRBV11-2 and TRBJ1-6 gives the full variable domain: EAGVAQSPRYKIIEKRQSVAFWCNPISGHATLYWYQQILGQGPKLLIQFQNNGVVDDSQLPKDRFSAERLKGVDSTLKIQPAKLEDSAVYLCASSLAPTGFGSPLHFGNGTRLTVT.